This T cell receptor (beta chain) was identified in a study of blood T cell repertoires in COVID-19 (dated by TCRdb to 2020 to 2021). A note on the overall study: Samples covering the acute and convalescent phases of COVID-19 were provided by collaborators in the United States, Italy and Spain. A freely available public database, intended as a resource for researchers studying the immune response to SARS-CoV-2, is where the repertoires were released. Samples were obtained from the ongoing ImmuneRACE study (first 160 participants) and from approximately 1,200 subjects provided by 6 global collaborators. The sample metadata nearly always contained a de-identified subject ID, COVID-19 status, age in years and sex. Subjects who had been exposed to COVID-19, were actively infected with it, or had recovered from it provided the deeply sampled blood TCRbeta repertoires that made up the dataset. HLA class I and class II types, where available, came from metadata supplied by the sample provider rather than from assay-based typing. The prospective study material was composed of cDNA or gDNA derived from T cells, B-cell-depleted T cells, or PBMCs. The investigation overall reported the following: The quantity of clinical and demographic metadata differed by source and by participant and was supplied without curation.

V is shortened by 5 bases, J by 4 bases, and the region joining them spans 18 bases. Per the germline V gene, SGHVT is the CDR1 and SQSDAQ is the CDR2. The CDR3 starts with the cysteine, ends with the phenylalanine, and has 16 residues. Only the CDR3 DNA stays, 48 bases, in frame from base 1. Each collaborating institution followed its own protocols to collect whole blood in K2EDTA tubes. For TCRbeta analysis, collaborators shipped samples as frozen whole blood, isolated PBMCs, or DNA extracted from either of those sample types. The immunoSEQ Assay, a bias-controlled multiplex PCR, was used to amplify TCRbeta CDR3 regions from genomic DNA. As for the authors' bioinformatics: The number of nucleated cells in each sample was estimated by amplification of reference gene primers within the assay. Sequence reads were collapsed and filtered to measure the absolute abundance of every unique TCRbeta CDR3 rearrangement. For each sample, productive Simpson clonality was calculated as the square root of Simpson's diversity index over productive rearrangements. TCRdb obtained this table from immuneACCESS and retained in-frame rearrangements with V and J assigned. These tables miss some clones; where compared with another copy, unresolved V genes account for less than half of the shortfall, and the remainder is unexplained. The V and J calls and clone size are taken from that table; D and trimming were inferred from the DNA. The sample table holds 89,000 or so clones, of which approximately 85% were seen once. The ten biggest clones cover roughly an eighth of the sample.

Turning to this clone: What this receptor recognizes is not known. The input lacks base qualities; no much larger clone sits a single base away.

This receptor was taken from a human donor in a cohort sampled during active COVID-19. The chain is made from TRBV7-4 and TRBJ2-1; TRBD1 is perhaps the D gene, given 6 matching bases. The sample comprised peripheral blood. The DNA sequence is TGTGCCAGCAGCGGCCAGGGACAATCCTTATACAATGAGCAGTTCTTC. Its coded protein is CASSGQGQSLYNEQFF.